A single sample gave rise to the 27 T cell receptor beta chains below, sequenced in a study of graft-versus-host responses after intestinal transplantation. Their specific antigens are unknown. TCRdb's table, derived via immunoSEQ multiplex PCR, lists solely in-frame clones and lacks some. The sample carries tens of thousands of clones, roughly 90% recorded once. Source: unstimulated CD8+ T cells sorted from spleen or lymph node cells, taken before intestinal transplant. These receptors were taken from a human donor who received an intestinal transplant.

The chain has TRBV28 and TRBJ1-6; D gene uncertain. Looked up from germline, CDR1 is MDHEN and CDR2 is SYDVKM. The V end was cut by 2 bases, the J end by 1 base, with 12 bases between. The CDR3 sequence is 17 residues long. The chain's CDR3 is CASSLAPERSYNSPLHF. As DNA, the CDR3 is TGTGCCAGCAGTTTAGCCCCTGAACGGTCCTATAATTCACCCCTCCACTTT.

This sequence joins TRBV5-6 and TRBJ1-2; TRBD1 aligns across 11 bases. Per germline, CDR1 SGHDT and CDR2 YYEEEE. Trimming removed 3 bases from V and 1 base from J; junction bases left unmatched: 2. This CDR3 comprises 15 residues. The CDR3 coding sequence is TGTGCCAGCAGCTCGGGACAGGGGGTTAACTATGGCTACACCTTC. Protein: CASSSGQGVNYGYTF.

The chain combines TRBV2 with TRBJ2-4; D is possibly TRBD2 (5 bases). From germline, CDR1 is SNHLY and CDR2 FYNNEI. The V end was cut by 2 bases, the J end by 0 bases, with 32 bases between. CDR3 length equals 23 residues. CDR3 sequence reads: CASSEFPPIGRVRLLLAKNIQYF. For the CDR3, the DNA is TGTGCCAGCAGTGAATTTCCGCCCATAGGGCGGGTGCGACTGCTACTAGCCAAAAACATTCAGTACTTC.

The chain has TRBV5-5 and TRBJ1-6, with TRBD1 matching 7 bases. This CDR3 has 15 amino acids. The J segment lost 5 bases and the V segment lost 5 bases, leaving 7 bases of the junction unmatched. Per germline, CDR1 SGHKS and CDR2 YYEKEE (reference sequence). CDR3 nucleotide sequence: TGTGCCAGCAGTAAACGGACAGGAGATAATTCACCCCTCCACTTT. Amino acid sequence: CASSKRTGDNSPLHF.

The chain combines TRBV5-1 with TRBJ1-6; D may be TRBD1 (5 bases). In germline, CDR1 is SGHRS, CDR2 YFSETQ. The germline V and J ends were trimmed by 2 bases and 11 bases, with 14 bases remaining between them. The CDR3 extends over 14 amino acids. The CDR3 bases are TGCGCCAGCAGCTTATCCATCGCCAGGGCACCCCTCCACTTT. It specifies CASSLSIARAPLHF.

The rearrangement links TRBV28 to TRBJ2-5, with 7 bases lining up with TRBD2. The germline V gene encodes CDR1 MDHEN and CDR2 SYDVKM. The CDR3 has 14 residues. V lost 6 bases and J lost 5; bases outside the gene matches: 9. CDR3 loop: CASSSPGGGETQYF. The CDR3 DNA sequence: TGTGCCAGCAGCTCTCCGGGAGGAGGGGAGACCCAGTACTTC.

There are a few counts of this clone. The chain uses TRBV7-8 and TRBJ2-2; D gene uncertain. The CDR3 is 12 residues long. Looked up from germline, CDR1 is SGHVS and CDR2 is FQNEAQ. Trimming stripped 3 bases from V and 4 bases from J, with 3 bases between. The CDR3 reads CASSLSTGELFF. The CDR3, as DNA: TGTGCCAGCAGCTTGAGCACCGGGGAGCTGTTTTTT.

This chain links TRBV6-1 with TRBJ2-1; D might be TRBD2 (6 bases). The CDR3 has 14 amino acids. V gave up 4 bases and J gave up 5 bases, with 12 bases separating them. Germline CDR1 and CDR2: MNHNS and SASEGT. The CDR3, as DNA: TGTGCCAGCAGTGCCCTGGGACTTGACAATGAGCAGTTCTTC. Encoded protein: CASSALGLDNEQFF.

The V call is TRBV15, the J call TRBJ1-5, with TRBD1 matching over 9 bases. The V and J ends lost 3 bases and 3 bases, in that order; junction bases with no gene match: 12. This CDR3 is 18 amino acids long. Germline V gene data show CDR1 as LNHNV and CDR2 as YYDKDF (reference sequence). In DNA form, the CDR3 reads TGTGCCACCAGCAGGTTGGGACAGGGCGAGTATATCAATCAGCCCCAGCATTTT. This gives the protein CATSRLGQGEYINQPQHF.

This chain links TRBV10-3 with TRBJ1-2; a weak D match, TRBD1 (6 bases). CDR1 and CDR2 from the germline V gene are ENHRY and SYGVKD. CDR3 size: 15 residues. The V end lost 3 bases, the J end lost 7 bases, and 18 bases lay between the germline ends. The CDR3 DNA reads TGTGCCATCAGTGACTCCGGGGGGGCTATGGGTGGCTACACCTTC. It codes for CAISDSGGAMGGYTF.

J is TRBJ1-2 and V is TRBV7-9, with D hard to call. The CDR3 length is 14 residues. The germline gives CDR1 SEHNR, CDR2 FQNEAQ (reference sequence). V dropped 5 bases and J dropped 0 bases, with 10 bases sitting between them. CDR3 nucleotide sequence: TGTGCCAGCAGCCCCGTTCCAGCTAACTATGGCTACACCTTC. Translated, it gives CASSPVPANYGYTF.

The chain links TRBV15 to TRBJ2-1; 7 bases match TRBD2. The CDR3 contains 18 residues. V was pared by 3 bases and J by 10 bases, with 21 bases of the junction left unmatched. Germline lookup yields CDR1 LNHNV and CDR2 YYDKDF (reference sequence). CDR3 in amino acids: CATSRGGVAGVVRGEQFF. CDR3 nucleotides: TGTGCCACCAGCAGGGGGGGGGTAGCGGGTGTGGTTAGAGGGGAGCAGTTCTTC.

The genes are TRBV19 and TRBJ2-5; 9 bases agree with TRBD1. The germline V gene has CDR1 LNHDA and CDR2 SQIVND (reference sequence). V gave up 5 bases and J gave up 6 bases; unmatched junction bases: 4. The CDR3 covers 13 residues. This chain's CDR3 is CASSLQGAKTQYF. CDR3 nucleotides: TGTGCCAGTAGTCTACAGGGGGCGAAGACCCAGTACTTC.

The CDR3, as DNA: TGTGCCAGCTCACTGACGGGGAACACTGAAGCTTTCTTT. Its translation: CASSLTGNTEAFF. The rearrangement joins TRBV18 to TRBJ1-1; D is uncertain. Trimming removed 4 bases at V and 1 base at J, with 7 bases between. The CDR3 covers 13 residues. CDR1 is KGHSH and CDR2 is LQKENI in the germline V gene. The variable domain in full, with the rest retrieved from reference TRBV18 and TRBJ1-1, is NAGVMQNPRHLVRRRGQEARLRCSPMKGHSHVYWYRQLPEEGLKFMVYLQKENIIDESGMPKERFSAEFPKEGPSILRIQQVVRGDSAAYFCASSLTGNTEAFFGQGTRLTVV.

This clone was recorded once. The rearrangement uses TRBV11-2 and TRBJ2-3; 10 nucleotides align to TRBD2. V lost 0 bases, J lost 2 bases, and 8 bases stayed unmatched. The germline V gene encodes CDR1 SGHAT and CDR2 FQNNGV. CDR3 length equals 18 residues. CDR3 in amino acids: CASSLDPTSGAYTDTQYF. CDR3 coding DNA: TGTGCCAGCAGCTTAGATCCTACTAGCGGGGCCTACACAGATACGCAGTATTTT.

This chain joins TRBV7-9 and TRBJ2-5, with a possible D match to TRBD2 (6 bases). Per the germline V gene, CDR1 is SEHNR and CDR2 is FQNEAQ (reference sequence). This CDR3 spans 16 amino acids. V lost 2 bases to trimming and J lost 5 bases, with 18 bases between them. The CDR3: CASSLLVRVSGETQYF. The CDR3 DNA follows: TGTGCCAGCAGCTTATTGGTCCGAGTAAGCGGGGAGACCCAGTACTTC.

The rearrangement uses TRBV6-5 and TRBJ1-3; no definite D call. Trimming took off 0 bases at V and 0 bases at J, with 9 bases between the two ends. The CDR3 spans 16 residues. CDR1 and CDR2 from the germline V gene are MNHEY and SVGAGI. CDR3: CASSYSISNSGNTIYF. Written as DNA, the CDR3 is TGTGCCAGCAGTTACTCGATTTCTAACTCTGGAAACACCATATATTTT.

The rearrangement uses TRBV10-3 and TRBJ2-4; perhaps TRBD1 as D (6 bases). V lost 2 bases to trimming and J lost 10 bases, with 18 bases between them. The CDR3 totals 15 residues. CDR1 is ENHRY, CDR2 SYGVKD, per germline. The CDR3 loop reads CAISEAVAGQWIQYF. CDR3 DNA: TGTGCCATCAGTGAGGCGGTAGCAGGACAGTGGATTCAGTACTTC.

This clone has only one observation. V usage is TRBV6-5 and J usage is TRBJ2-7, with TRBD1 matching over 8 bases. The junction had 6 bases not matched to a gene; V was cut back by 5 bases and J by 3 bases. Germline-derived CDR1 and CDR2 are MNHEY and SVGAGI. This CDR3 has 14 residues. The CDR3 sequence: CASSTGQVSYEQYF. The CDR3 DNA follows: TGTGCCAGCAGTACGGGACAGGTTAGCTACGAGCAGTACTTC.

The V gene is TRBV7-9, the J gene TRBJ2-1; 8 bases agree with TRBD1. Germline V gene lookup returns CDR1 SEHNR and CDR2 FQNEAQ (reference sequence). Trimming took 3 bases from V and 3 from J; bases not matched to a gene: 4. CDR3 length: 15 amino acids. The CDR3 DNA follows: TGTGCCAGCAGCTTGGGACAGGCGAACTACAATGAGCAGTTCTTC. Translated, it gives CASSLGQANYNEQFF.

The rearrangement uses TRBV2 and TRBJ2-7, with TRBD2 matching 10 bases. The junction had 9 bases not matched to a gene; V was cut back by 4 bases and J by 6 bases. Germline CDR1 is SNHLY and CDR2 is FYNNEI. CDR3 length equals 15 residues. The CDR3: CASSGSGRAIGEQYF. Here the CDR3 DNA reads TGTGCCAGCAGTGGGAGCGGGAGGGCGATAGGCGAGCAGTACTTC.

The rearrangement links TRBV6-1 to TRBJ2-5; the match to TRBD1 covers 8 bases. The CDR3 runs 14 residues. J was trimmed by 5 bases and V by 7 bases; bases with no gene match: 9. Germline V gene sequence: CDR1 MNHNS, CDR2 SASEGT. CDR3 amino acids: CASTPWTGMETQYF. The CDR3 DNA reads TGTGCCAGCACCCCTTGGACAGGGATGGAGACCCAGTACTTC.

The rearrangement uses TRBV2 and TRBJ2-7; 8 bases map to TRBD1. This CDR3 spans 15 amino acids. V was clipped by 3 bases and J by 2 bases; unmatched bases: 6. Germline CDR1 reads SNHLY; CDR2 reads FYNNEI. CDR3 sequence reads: CASSERKQGAYEQYF. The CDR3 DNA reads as TGTGCCAGCAGTGAGAGGAAACAGGGGGCCTACGAGCAGTACTTC.

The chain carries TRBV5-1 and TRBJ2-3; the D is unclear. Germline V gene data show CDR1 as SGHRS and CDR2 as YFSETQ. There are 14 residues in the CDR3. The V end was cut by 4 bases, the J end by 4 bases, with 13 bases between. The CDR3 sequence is CASSLGKSPDTQYF. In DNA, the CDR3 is TGCGCCAGCAGCCTAGGAAAAAGCCCAGATACGCAGTATTTT.

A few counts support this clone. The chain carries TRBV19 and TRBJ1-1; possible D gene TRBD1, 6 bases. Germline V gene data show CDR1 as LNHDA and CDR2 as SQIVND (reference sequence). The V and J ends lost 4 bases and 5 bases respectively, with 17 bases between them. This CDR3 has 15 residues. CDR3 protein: CASSRGPVGSTEAFF. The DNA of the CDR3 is TGTGCCAGTAGTAGGGGGCCCGTGGGGAGTACTGAAGCTTTCTTT.

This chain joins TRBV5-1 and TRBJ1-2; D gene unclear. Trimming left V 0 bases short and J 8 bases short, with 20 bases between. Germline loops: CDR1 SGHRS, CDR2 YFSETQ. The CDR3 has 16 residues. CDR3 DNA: TGCGCCAGCAGCTTGGCCCCAGGAGGATACACGGAGGGCTACACCTTC. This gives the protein CASSLAPGGYTEGYTF.

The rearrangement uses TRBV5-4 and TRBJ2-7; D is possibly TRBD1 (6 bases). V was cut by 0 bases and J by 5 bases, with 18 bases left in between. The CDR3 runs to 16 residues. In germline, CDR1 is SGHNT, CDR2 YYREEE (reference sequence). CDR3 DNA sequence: TGTGCCAGCAGCTTGGACAGGGAAGGGTTAGTCGACGAGCAGTACTTC. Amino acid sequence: CASSLDREGLVDEQYF.